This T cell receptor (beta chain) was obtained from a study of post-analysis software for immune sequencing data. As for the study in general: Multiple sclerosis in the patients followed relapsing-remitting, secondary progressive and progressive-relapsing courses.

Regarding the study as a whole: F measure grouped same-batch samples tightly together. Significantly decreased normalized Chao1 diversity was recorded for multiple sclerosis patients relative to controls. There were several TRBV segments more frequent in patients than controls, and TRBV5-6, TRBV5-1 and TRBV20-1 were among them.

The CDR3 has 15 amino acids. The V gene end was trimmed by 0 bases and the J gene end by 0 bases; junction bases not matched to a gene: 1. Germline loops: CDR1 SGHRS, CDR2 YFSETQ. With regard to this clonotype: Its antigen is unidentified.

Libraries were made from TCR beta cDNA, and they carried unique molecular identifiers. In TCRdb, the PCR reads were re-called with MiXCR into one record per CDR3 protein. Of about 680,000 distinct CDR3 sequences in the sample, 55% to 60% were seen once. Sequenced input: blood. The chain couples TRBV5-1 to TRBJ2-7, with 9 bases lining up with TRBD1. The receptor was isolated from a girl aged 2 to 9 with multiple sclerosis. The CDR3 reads CASSLEGQGSYEQYF. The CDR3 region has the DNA TGCGCCAGCAGCTTGGAGGGACAGGGCTCCTACGAGCAGTACTTC. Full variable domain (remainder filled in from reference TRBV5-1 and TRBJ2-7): KAGVTQTPRYLIKTRGQQVTLSCSPISGHRSVSWYQQTPGQGLQFLFEYFSETQRNKGNFPGRFSGRQFSNSRSEMNVSTLELGDSALYLCASSLEGQGSYEQYFGPGTRLTVT.